One sample yielded the 10 T cell receptor beta chains listed below, sequenced in a study of cytomegalovirus exposure and HLA in healthy donors. PCR used 60 Vbeta primers and 13 Jbeta primers. TCRdb's table, derived via immunoSEQ multiplex PCR, lists solely in-frame clones and lacks some. The sample has over 85,000 clones; just under 80% are singletons. Sequenced sample: PBMCs. All receptors come from a woman in her forties in good health and CMV-seronegative.

The rearrangement uses TRBV4-3 and TRBJ1-2, with 10 positions matching TRBD1. Losses at the gene ends were 2 bases for V and 4 bases for J; bases not matched to a gene: 13. The CDR3 runs to 18 residues. Germline CDR1 is LGHNA and CDR2 is YSLEER. CDR3: CASSQQTLGQGTGYGYTF. The CDR3 nucleotides read TGCGCCAGCAGCCAACAAACTTTGGGACAGGGGACCGGCTATGGCTACACCTTC.

J is TRBJ2-5 and V is TRBV5-6; no clear D gene. The CDR3 has 14 amino acids. Germline CDR1 SGHDT, CDR2 YYEEEE. V lost 3 bases, J lost 0 bases, and 9 bases lay in between. The DNA for the CDR3 is TGTGCCAGCAGCTCGTGGGCCAACCAAGAGACCCAGTACTTC. This encodes CASSSWANQETQYF.

The table lists this clone with a few counts. Within the sample, other DNA sequences also encode this same CDR3. This rearrangement joins TRBV30 to TRBJ1-4; 8 bases line up with TRBD1. Unmatched junction bases numbered 2, after V lost 1 base and J lost 7 bases. Germline values: CDR1 GTSNPN, CDR2 SVGIG (reference sequence). There are 13 residues in the CDR3. The CDR3 loop reads CAWSGQGFEKLFF. DNA for the CDR3: TGTGCCTGGAGTGGACAGGGGTTTGAAAAACTGTTTTTT.

Worth noting for this clone: At one end, the junction sequence differs from germline, possibly due to a read error. The same CDR3 can be traced to other DNA sequences in this sample. The chain has TRBV5-4 and TRBJ2-7, with D hard to call. Germline assignment: CDR1 SGHNT and CDR2 YYREEE (reference sequence). The CDR3 is 10 residues long. The CDR3 region has the DNA TGCGCCAGCAGCCAGGACGAGCAGTACTTC. This sequence encodes CASSQDEQYF.

The rearrangement joins TRBV4-2 to TRBJ1-1; tentative D call: TRBD1 (6 bases). The V gene's germline CDR1 is LGHNA and CDR2 YNFKEQ. The CDR3 loop spans 15 amino acids. The germline V and J ends were trimmed by 0 bases and 3 bases, with 11 bases remaining between them. CDR3 amino acids: CASSQEWQGHTEAFF. CDR3 bases: TGTGCCAGCAGCCAAGAGTGGCAGGGGCACACTGAAGCTTTCTTT.

The rearrangement links TRBV13 to TRBJ2-4; 11 bases are shared with TRBD2. Germline V gene lookup returns CDR1 PRHDT and CDR2 FYEKMQ (reference sequence). The J segment lost 6 bases and the V segment lost 5 bases, leaving 24 bases of the junction unmatched. The CDR3 has 21 residues. DNA for the CDR3: TGTGCCAGCAGCCCGGCCGGGACTAGCGGTCTAAGCTGGGGAGGTGGAAACATTCAGTACTTC. It yields the protein CASSPAGTSGLSWGGGNIQYF.

This chain links TRBV10-3 with TRBJ2-2; possibly TRBD1 for D (6 bases). Germline values: CDR1 ENHRY, CDR2 SYGVKD. V was clipped by 4 bases and J by 3 bases, with 18 bases between them. The CDR3 covers 17 residues. The CDR3 nucleotides are TGTGCCATCAGTGGGCCTATCGGACAGTCGGACACCGGGGAGCTGTTTTTT. This sequence encodes CAISGPIGQSDTGELFF.

The chain combines TRBV19 with TRBJ2-1; 14 bases match TRBD2. With V trimmed by 3 bases and J by 2 bases, 0 bases remained unmatched. The CDR3 is made up of 16 amino acids. In germline, CDR1 is LNHDA, CDR2 SQIVND (reference sequence). In DNA, the CDR3 is TGTGCCAGTAGTATGACTAGCGGGGGGGCCTACAATGAGCAGTTCTTC. Translating it yields CASSMTSGGAYNEQFF.

J is TRBJ2-6 and V is TRBV28, with D possibly TRBD1 on 6 matching bases. The CDR3 spans 15 residues. Trimming removed 4 bases from V and 3 bases from J, with 10 bases in between. Germline V CDR1 and CDR2: MDHEN, SYDVKM. The CDR3 sequence: CASSSQGIGANVLTF. The CDR3 DNA reads TGTGCCAGCAGTTCCCAGGGGATTGGGGCCAACGTCCTGACTTTC.

The chain employs TRBV5-6 and TRBJ2-3; 10 bases are shared with TRBD2. CDR3 length equals 15 residues. V lost 0 bases to trimming and J lost 6 bases; unmatched junction nucleotides: 4. Per germline, CDR1 SGHDT and CDR2 YYEEEE. CDR3 region: CASSLGAGGVDTQYF. CDR3 in DNA: TGTGCCAGCAGCTTGGGAGCGGGGGGGGTGGATACGCAGTATTTT.